The rows below give T cell receptor beta chains drawn from one sample of a study of T-cell memory formation after mild COVID-19. TCRdb called the 5' RACE reads again in MiXCR, with one record for every CDR3 protein. The sample records 5,000 or so distinct CDR3 sequences, under 45% being singletons. Sequencing was performed on PBMCs or a T cell subset sorted from them (not recorded which). The receptors originated from an adult who had mild COVID-19 (a few samples of this study predate the infection). Cell type and time point are not known. Both conserved end residues are part of each CDR3. The order of the fields is J gene, clone size, D gene, V gene, CDR3 DNA, CDR3 protein. D genes are given only for firm matches. For some rows the clone size is stated as once, few or many, or as a class when expanded; others skip it.

j_gene: TRBJ1-5; abundance: medium-sized; d_gene: -; v_gene: TRBV9; CDR3nt: TGTGCCAGCAGCGTGGGAGGAGGCGAGCATTTT; CDR3aa: CASSVGGGEHF
j_gene: TRBJ2-3; abundance: -; d_gene: TRBD1; v_gene: TRBV5-1; CDR3nt: TGCGCCAGCAGCTTGATGGACAGGGGAACAGATACGCAGTATTTT; CDR3aa: CASSLMDRGTDTQYF
j_gene: TRBJ2-7; abundance: medium-sized; d_gene: -; v_gene: TRBV6-2/TRBV6-3; CDR3nt: TGTGCCAGCAGTTACGTCAGGGTCCGGGAGCAGTACTTC; CDR3aa: CASSYVRVREQYF
j_gene: TRBJ1-2; abundance: medium-sized; d_gene: -; v_gene: TRBV7-9; CDR3nt: TGTGCCACTCACCAAGGCCTTAACTATGGCTACACCTTC; CDR3aa: CATHQGLNYGYTF
j_gene: TRBJ1-1; abundance: many; d_gene: -; v_gene: TRBV5-5; CDR3nt: TGTGCCAGCAGCCTTCGACTGGTGATGAACACTGAAGCTTTCTTT; CDR3aa: CASSLRLVMNTEAFF
j_gene: TRBJ1-1; abundance: -; d_gene: -; v_gene: TRBV7-9; CDR3nt: TGTGCCAGCAGCTTCGAGGGGTTCATGAACACTGAAGCTTTCTTT; CDR3aa: CASSFEGFMNTEAFF
j_gene: TRBJ2-3; abundance: -; d_gene: TRBD2; v_gene: TRBV7-9; CDR3nt: TGTGCCAGCAGCTTAGTTCTGGTAGCGGGAGATACGCAGTATTTT; CDR3aa: CASSLVLVAGDTQYF
j_gene: TRBJ2-3; abundance: medium-sized; d_gene: -; v_gene: TRBV7-9; CDR3nt: TGTGCCAGCAGCTTAGCGGGGTTTAGACTCACAGATACGCAGTATTTT; CDR3aa: CASSLAGFRLTDTQYF
j_gene: TRBJ2-3; abundance: medium-sized; d_gene: TRBD2; v_gene: TRBV5-1; CDR3nt: TGCGCCAGCAGCGGCTCCGGGACTAGGAAGACAGATACGCAGTATTTT; CDR3aa: CASSGSGTRKTDTQYF
j_gene: TRBJ1-1; abundance: medium-sized; d_gene: -; v_gene: TRBV5-1; CDR3nt: TGCGCCAGCAGCTTGCGCCCGGGTAACACTGAAGCTTTCTTT; CDR3aa: CASSLRPGNTEAFF
j_gene: TRBJ2-7; abundance: large; d_gene: TRBD1; v_gene: TRBV6-5; CDR3nt: TGTGCCAGCAGTAAACGGGACAGGGGCTACGAGCAGTACTTC; CDR3aa: CASSKRDRGYEQYF
j_gene: TRBJ2-1; abundance: medium-sized; d_gene: -; v_gene: TRBV7-9; CDR3nt: TGTGCCAGCAGCTTAGCAGAGCGCCGTAATGAGCAGTTCTTC; CDR3aa: CASSLAERRNEQFF
j_gene: TRBJ1-1; abundance: medium-sized; d_gene: -; v_gene: TRBV4-2; CDR3nt: TGTGCCAGCAGCCAAGCCGGACGGTACACTGAAGCTTTCTTT; CDR3aa: CASSQAGRYTEAFF
j_gene: TRBJ2-3; abundance: -; d_gene: -; v_gene: TRBV12-3/TRBV12-4; CDR3nt: TGTGCCAGCAGCCCTTCGGGGCGGAGCACAGATACGCAGTATTTT; CDR3aa: CASSPSGRSTDTQYF
j_gene: TRBJ1-1; abundance: once; d_gene: TRBD1; v_gene: TRBV7-9; CDR3nt: TGTGCCAGCAGCTTAAGGGGCGACAGGGGGTCGAACACTGAAGCTTTCTTT; CDR3aa: CASSLRGDRGSNTEAFF
j_gene: TRBJ2-5; abundance: medium-sized; d_gene: -; v_gene: TRBV5-1; CDR3nt: TGCGCCAGCAGCTTGGAGGTAGCAGGACGACGGCAAGAGACCCAGTACTTC; CDR3aa: CASSLEVAGRRQETQYF
j_gene: TRBJ2-5; abundance: medium-sized; d_gene: TRBD2; v_gene: TRBV5-1; CDR3nt: TGCGCCAGCAGTCCCGGGACTAGTCTCGAGACCCAGTACTTC; CDR3aa: CASSPGTSLETQYF
j_gene: TRBJ2-4; abundance: -; d_gene: TRBD1; v_gene: TRBV28; CDR3nt: TGTGCCAGCAGTCTCGGATTCGGACAGGTGGAAAACATTCAGTACTTC; CDR3aa: CASSLGFGQVENIQYF
j_gene: TRBJ2-3; abundance: -; d_gene: -; v_gene: TRBV4-1; CDR3nt: TGCGCCAGGGCTTCCCCCGCTTCGAGCACAGATACGCAGTATTTT; CDR3aa: CARASPASSTDTQYF
j_gene: TRBJ2-3; abundance: once; d_gene: TRBD2; v_gene: TRBV7-9; CDR3nt: TGTGCCAGCAGGCCTCTTCTAGCGGGGGGGCACACAGATACGCAGTATTTT; CDR3aa: CASRPLLAGGHTDTQYF
j_gene: TRBJ2-5; abundance: medium-sized; d_gene: -; v_gene: TRBV3-1; CDR3nt: TGTGCCAGCAGCCAAGAAGGCCCTTCTCTTACGCGGGGCGGGACCCAGTACTTC; CDR3aa: CASSQEGPSLTRGGTQYF
j_gene: TRBJ2-5; abundance: -; d_gene: -; v_gene: TRBV29-1; CDR3nt: TGCAGCGTCGGTAGCGGAGCAAGAGAGACCCAGTACTTC; CDR3aa: CSVGSGARETQYF
j_gene: TRBJ1-2; abundance: -; d_gene: -; v_gene: TRBV6-1; CDR3nt: TGTGCCAGCAGTGAAGAGAGTTGGCTCTATGGCTACACCTTC; CDR3aa: CASSEESWLYGYTF
j_gene: TRBJ2-2; abundance: -; d_gene: -; v_gene: TRBV7-3; CDR3nt: TGTGCCAGCGGTCGGGCCGGGGAGCTGTTTTTT; CDR3aa: CASGRAGELFF
j_gene: TRBJ1-2; abundance: once; d_gene: TRBD1; v_gene: TRBV11-1; CDR3nt: TGTGCCAGCAGCAGAGGACAGGGGGCATCCTATGGCTACACCTTC; CDR3aa: CASSRGQGASYGYTF
j_gene: TRBJ1-2; abundance: once; d_gene: -; v_gene: TRBV7-2; CDR3nt: TGTGCCAGCAGCTTAGCGCAGGGTGGAGGCTACACCTTC; CDR3aa: CASSLAQGGGYTF
j_gene: TRBJ2-7; abundance: -; d_gene: -; v_gene: TRBV6-2/TRBV6-3; CDR3nt: TGTGCCAGCAGCAACTGGACGGATACCTACGAGCAGTACTTC; CDR3aa: CASSNWTDTYEQYF
j_gene: TRBJ2-3; abundance: medium-sized; d_gene: -; v_gene: TRBV12-3/TRBV12-4; CDR3nt: TGTGCCAGCAGTTCAGAGCGGGGCACAGATACGCAGTATTTT; CDR3aa: CASSSERGTDTQYF
j_gene: TRBJ2-1; abundance: medium-sized; d_gene: -; v_gene: TRBV6-1; CDR3nt: TGTGCCAGCAGTGAATATCCGCGGGACGATGAGCAGTTCTTC; CDR3aa: CASSEYPRDDEQFF
j_gene: TRBJ2-3; abundance: -; d_gene: TRBD2; v_gene: TRBV9; CDR3nt: TGTGCCAGCAGCGAGGCTAGCGGGCGCACAGATACGCAGTATTTT; CDR3aa: CASSEASGRTDTQYF
j_gene: TRBJ2-7; abundance: -; d_gene: TRBD1; v_gene: TRBV5-1; CDR3nt: TGCGCCAGCAGCTACGACAGGGCCTCCTACGAGCAGTACTTC; CDR3aa: CASSYDRASYEQYF
j_gene: TRBJ1-2; abundance: -; d_gene: -; v_gene: TRBV7-3; CDR3nt: TGTGCCAGCAGCTTAAAAGGAGGGGGTGATTACTATGGCTACACCTTC; CDR3aa: CASSLKGGGDYYGYTF
j_gene: TRBJ2-1; abundance: -; d_gene: TRBD1; v_gene: TRBV12-3/TRBV12-4; CDR3nt: TGTGCCAGCAGTCCCGGGACAGCCCTTGGGAATGAGCAGTTCTTC; CDR3aa: CASSPGTALGNEQFF
j_gene: TRBJ2-1; abundance: -; d_gene: -; v_gene: TRBV19; CDR3nt: TGTGCCAGTAGTATTAAGGCCCTCCATGAGCAGTTCTTC; CDR3aa: CASSIKALHEQFF
j_gene: TRBJ2-2; abundance: few; d_gene: TRBD1; v_gene: TRBV6-6; CDR3nt: TGTGCCACCGAACCACCGGTACAGGGGGCTTGGGGCACCGGGGAGCTGTTTTTT; CDR3aa: CATEPPVQGAWGTGELFF
j_gene: TRBJ2-3; abundance: -; d_gene: TRBD2; v_gene: TRBV4-2; CDR3nt: TGTGCCAGCAGCCAAGGAGCGGGGGGGCCGGATACGCAGTATTTT; CDR3aa: CASSQGAGGPDTQYF
j_gene: TRBJ2-3; abundance: medium-sized; d_gene: -; v_gene: TRBV2; CDR3nt: TGTGCCAGCATCACCGGACAGACCGGGACAGATACGCAGTATTTT; CDR3aa: CASITGQTGTDTQYF
j_gene: TRBJ2-7; abundance: -; d_gene: TRBD2; v_gene: TRBV25-1; CDR3nt: TGTGCCAGCAGTGCTAGGACTAGCGGGACCTACGAGCAGTACTTC; CDR3aa: CASSARTSGTYEQYF
j_gene: TRBJ2-1; abundance: -; d_gene: TRBD2; v_gene: TRBV12-3/TRBV12-4; CDR3nt: TGTGCCAGCACTCCCGGGGATCTAGCGGGGCGCGAGGAAAATGAGCAGTTCTTC; CDR3aa: CASTPGDLAGREENEQFF
j_gene: TRBJ1-2; abundance: medium-sized; d_gene: -; v_gene: TRBV6-5; CDR3nt: TGTGCCAGCAGTTACTCCGGCCTGATTCCTTATGGCTACACCTTC; CDR3aa: CASSYSGLIPYGYTF
j_gene: TRBJ1-2; abundance: once; d_gene: TRBD1; v_gene: TRBV27; CDR3nt: TGTGCCAGCAGTTCTTATGGGGCAGGGGGTAACTATGGCTACACCTTC; CDR3aa: CASSSYGAGGNYGYTF
j_gene: TRBJ1-1; abundance: medium-sized; d_gene: -; v_gene: TRBV5-6; CDR3nt: TGTGCCAGCAGCCTGGCCCCAGGGGAAGCTTTCTTT; CDR3aa: CASSLAPGEAFF
j_gene: TRBJ2-7; abundance: -; d_gene: TRBD2; v_gene: TRBV9; CDR3nt: TGTGCCAGCAGCGTAGGGACTAGCGGAAACTACGAGCAGTACTTC; CDR3aa: CASSVGTSGNYEQYF
j_gene: TRBJ2-1; abundance: -; d_gene: TRBD2; v_gene: TRBV6-1; CDR3nt: TGTGCCAGCAGACACGCGCCGGGACTAGCGGCGACCACCTACAATGAGCAGTTCTTC; CDR3aa: CASRHAPGLAATTYNEQFF
j_gene: TRBJ1-1; abundance: medium-sized; d_gene: -; v_gene: TRBV4-3; CDR3nt: TGCGCCAGCAGCCAAGAACGGCTTAGTGCTGAAGCTTTCTTT; CDR3aa: CASSQERLSAEAFF
j_gene: TRBJ2-1; abundance: medium-sized; d_gene: -; v_gene: TRBV7-3; CDR3nt: TGTGCCAGCAGCTCGCCCGGGACGGCCTACAATGAGCAGTTCTTC; CDR3aa: CASSSPGTAYNEQFF
j_gene: TRBJ1-1; abundance: -; d_gene: -; v_gene: TRBV5-1; CDR3nt: TGCGCCAGCAGCTTGGGGCCCGAGGCGGGGCCGGCTTTCTTT; CDR3aa: CASSLGPEAGPAFF
j_gene: TRBJ2-7; abundance: -; d_gene: -; v_gene: TRBV20-1; CDR3nt: TGCAGTGCTAGAGAGTACAGGATGACCTACGAGCAGTACTTC; CDR3aa: CSAREYRMTYEQYF
j_gene: TRBJ2-5; abundance: -; d_gene: -; v_gene: TRBV5-5; CDR3nt: TGTGCCAGCAGCTTTACTTGGGATCAAGGAGAGACCCAGTACTTC; CDR3aa: CASSFTWDQGETQYF
j_gene: TRBJ2-1; abundance: medium-sized; d_gene: TRBD2; v_gene: TRBV6-5; CDR3nt: TGTGCCAGCAGTAAGACTAGCGGGGGGGCAGGGGAGCAGTTCTTC; CDR3aa: CASSKTSGGAGEQFF
j_gene: TRBJ1-6; abundance: medium-sized; d_gene: TRBD1; v_gene: TRBV6-5; CDR3nt: TGTGCCAGCAGTTACTCGCCCGACAGGGGATCACCCCTCCACTTT; CDR3aa: CASSYSPDRGSPLHF
j_gene: TRBJ1-2; abundance: medium-sized; d_gene: -; v_gene: TRBV6-2/TRBV6-3; CDR3nt: TGTGCCAGCAGACGCCCCGATGCAGGGGTGGGAGGCTACACCTTC; CDR3aa: CASRRPDAGVGGYTF
j_gene: TRBJ1-4; abundance: medium-sized; d_gene: TRBD1; v_gene: TRBV6-6; CDR3nt: TGTGCCAGCAGTTACTGGACAGGGGATAATGAAAAACTGTTTTTT; CDR3aa: CASSYWTGDNEKLFF